The 22 T cell receptor beta chains in this list originate from one sample, sequenced in a study of regulatory T cells in long-lasting Graves disease. Sample time point: newly diagnosed GD, antithyroid drugs for less than 3 months. From PBMCs, RNA was extracted and then used to make the TCR library. The authors built TCR beta libraries using iRepertoire HTBI primers and Arm-PCR of CDR3 regions. A single record per CDR3 protein comes from TCRdb applying MiXCR to the multiplex PCR reads. Found here are about 420,000 distinct CDR3 sequences, 15% to 20% of them singletons; the top ten hold 20% to 25%. These sequences were also reported in another study, on T cells in Graves' hyperthyroidism and ophthalmopathy.

This specimen was peripheral blood mononuclear cells (PBMCs), taken at new diagnosis, from a patient treated with antithyroid drugs. These receptors all come from a woman under 30 with Graves disease.

This clonotype was seen only a few times. CDR3 DNA sequence: TGTGCCAGCAGTGTCCGACTAGTTTCTGGGGCCAACGTCCTGACTTTC. Translation gives CASSVRLVSGANVLTF. The chain recombines TRBV28 with TRBJ2-6; D perhaps matches TRBD2 (6 bases). The germline CDR1 and CDR2 sequences are MDHEN and SYDVKM. The germline V and J ends were trimmed by 5 bases and 1 base, with 12 bases remaining between them. CDR3 length: 16 amino acids.

This clonotype was detected ten times or more. The chain recombines TRBV5-1 with TRBJ2-1; maybe TRBD1 (6 bases). CDR3 size: 15 residues. Germline V lookup: CDR1 SGHRS, CDR2 YFSETQ. Trimming shortened V by 0 bases and J by 4 bases, and 11 bases separated the two germline ends. The CDR3 DNA follows: TGCGCCAGCAGCTTGGTACAGGGTACATACAATGAGCAGTTCTTC. Amino acid sequence: CASSLVQGTYNEQFF.

At least ten counts were recorded for this clonotype. The chain employs TRBV5-6 and TRBJ2-7, with D possibly being TRBD2 (5 bases). The CDR3 is 13 amino acids. The V end was cut by 4 bases, the J end by 2 bases, with 10 bases between. Germline CDR1 and CDR2: SGHDT and YYEEEE. The CDR3 loop reads CASSPDGTYEQYF. The CDR3 DNA sequence: TGTGCCAGCAGCCCAGACGGGACCTACGAGCAGTACTTC.

This clonotype was detected ten times or more. This chain links TRBV12-3 or TRBV12-4 with TRBJ2-1; TRBD2 agrees at 10 bases. There are 15 residues in the CDR3. V was clipped by 5 bases and J by 5 bases; unmatched bases: 6. As DNA, the CDR3 is TGTGCCAGCAGTCCTAGCGGGAGTCCCCACAATGAGCAGTTCTTC. It is translated as CASSPSGSPHNEQFF.

The chain's CDR3 is CATSGIAGGNTGELFF. The CDR3 DNA reads as TGTGCCACCAGCGGGATAGCGGGAGGTAACACCGGGGAGCTGTTTTTT. The chain has TRBV15 and TRBJ2-2; the match to TRBD2 covers 10 bases. The CDR3 runs to 16 residues. Germline CDR1 and CDR2: LNHNV and YYDKDF (reference sequence). V lost 5 bases to trimming and J lost 2 bases; unmatched junction nucleotides: 5.

This clonotype was counted many times. V and J are TRBV20-1 and TRBJ1-6; D not resolved. Germline-derived CDR1 and CDR2 are DFQATT and SNEGSKA (reference sequence). The germline V and J ends were trimmed by 0 bases and 10 bases, with 16 bases remaining between them. The CDR3 is 15 amino acids. The CDR3 DNA follows: TGCAGTGCTAGAGATCACCAATTTTGGGGATCACCCCTCCACTTT. Translating gives CSARDHQFWGSPLHF.

This clonotype came up many times. This sequence joins TRBV6-1 and TRBJ2-5, with D perhaps matching TRBD1 (6 bases). Germline V gene data show CDR1 as MNHNS and CDR2 as SASEGT. The CDR3 is 14 residues long. With 8 bases removed from V and 5 bases from J, the gap between germline ends came to 18 bases. CDR3 in DNA: TGTGCCAGCGCAGGGGTCCAGGGTACGGAGACCCAGTACTTC. Protein: CASAGVQGTETQYF.

The chain couples TRBV6-2 or TRBV6-3 to TRBJ1-5, with a possible D match to TRBD1 (5 bases). The V gene lost 2 bases and the J gene lost 6 bases, with 17 bases spanning the gap. The CDR3 consists of 16 residues. CDR1 MNHEY and CDR2 SVGEGT come from the germline V gene. In DNA form, the CDR3 reads TGTGCCAGCAGTTACGGCTTTGGCAGGGTGAGTCAGCCCCAGCATTTT. Protein sequence: CASSYGFGRVSQPQHF.

This clonotype turned up a few times. The rearrangement uses TRBV9 and TRBJ2-1; 7 bases line up with TRBD2. Germline V gene data show CDR1 as SGDLS and CDR2 as YYNGEE. This CDR3 has 15 amino acids. V lost 0 bases and J lost 9; bases outside the gene matches: 9. CDR3 coding DNA: TGTGCCAGCAGCGTAGAAGTTGCGGGAGAATTTGAGCAGTTCTTC. Amino acids: CASSVEVAGEFEQFF. The full variable domain, in which reference TRBV9 and TRBJ2-1 provide the parts outside the CDR3, is DSGVTQTPKHLITATGQRVTLRCSPRSGDLSVYWYQQSLDQGLQFLIQYYNGEERAKGNILERFSAQQFPDLHSELNLSSLELGDSALYFCASSVEVAGEFEQFFGPGTRLTVL.

Many counts were recorded for this clonotype. This chain links TRBV27 with TRBJ2-3; TRBD2 agrees at 7 bases. Germline CDR1 reads MNHEY; CDR2 reads SMNVEV (reference sequence). V dropped 11 bases and J dropped 1; count of bases not matched to a gene: 18. CDR3 size: 17 residues. CDR3 residues: CADYIGRAMRGTDTQYF. In DNA form, the CDR3 reads TGTGCCGACTATATAGGGAGGGCCATGAGGGGCACAGATACGCAGTATTTT.

Many counts were recorded for this clonotype. The gene calls are TRBV28 and TRBJ1-1; D not certain. The CDR3 consists of 14 residues. The V end lost 6 bases, the J end lost 1 base, and 12 bases lay between the germline ends. Germline CDR1 and CDR2: MDHEN and SYDVKM. CDR3 nucleotide sequence: TGTGCCAGCAGAAAGACGGGCGGGAACACTGAAGCTTTCTTT. This translates into CASRKTGGNTEAFF.

This clonotype appeared many times. The chain employs TRBV13 and TRBJ2-7, with D possibly being TRBD2 (6 bases). Trimming left V 5 bases short and J 1 base short, with 18 bases between. The V gene's germline CDR1 is PRHDT and CDR2 FYEKMQ (reference sequence). The CDR3 loop spans 16 amino acids. CDR3 in amino acids: CASSQLASGESYEQYF. The DNA of the CDR3 is TGTGCCAGCAGCCAACTAGCTTCGGGAGAGTCCTACGAGCAGTACTTC.

About this clonotype: The junction shows a germline mismatch at one end, possibly a read error. The V call is TRBV2, the J call TRBJ2-3; 9 bases match TRBD2. Germline CDR1 is SNHLY and CDR2 is FYNNEI. The CDR3 runs 15 residues. The CDR3 region has the DNA TGTGTCAGCGAAGACGCGGGAGGGCCGATAGATACGCAGTATTTT. It encodes CVSEDAGGPIDTQYF.

This clonotype was counted many times. The V gene is TRBV5-8, the J gene TRBJ2-5, with unresolved D. The V gene's germline CDR1 is SGHTS and CDR2 YDEGEE. V was clipped by 4 bases and J by 0 bases, with 7 bases between them. The CDR3 consists of 13 residues. CDR3 nucleotides: TGTGCCAGCAGCCATGTGTACCAAGAGACCCAGTACTTC. Translated, it gives CASSHVYQETQYF.

This clonotype was counted a few times. The chain has TRBV30 and TRBJ1-2, with unresolved D. Trimming removed 4 bases from V and 4 bases from J, with 16 bases in between. Germline CDR1 GTSNPN, CDR2 SVGIG (reference sequence). This CDR3 region has 14 residues. As DNA, the CDR3 is TGTGCCTGGACCGCCAGCCTGAACTTCTATGGCTACACCTTC. Its protein product is CAWTASLNFYGYTF.

This clonotype is a singleton in its sample. The chain is built from TRBV20-1 and TRBJ2-2; D unresolved. Between the trimmed V and J ends, which lost 3 bases and 5 bases, there was a span of 4 bases. In germline, CDR1 is DFQATT, CDR2 SNEGSKA (reference sequence). The CDR3 contains 11 residues. The DNA of the CDR3 is TGCAGTGCTAGTGGTACCGGGGAGCTGTTTTTT. It codes for CSASGTGELFF.

This clonotype was counted at least ten times. The V gene is TRBV20-1, the J gene TRBJ2-7; the D gene could be TRBD1 or TRBD2 (5 bases each). V was shortened by 6 bases and J by 6 bases, with 18 bases between the two germline ends. CDR1 and CDR2 (germline): DFQATT, SNEGSKA (reference sequence). This CDR3 spans 13 amino acids. CDR3 in amino acids: CSALAFGGGEQYF. For the CDR3, the DNA is TGCAGTGCCCTGGCTTTTGGTGGGGGCGAGCAGTACTTC.

A few counts support this clonotype. The genes are TRBV6-1 and TRBJ2-7, with unresolved D. CDR1 and CDR2 (germline): MNHNS, SASEGT. CDR3 length equals 15 residues. Trimming removed 6 bases from V and 1 base from J, with 16 bases in between. As DNA, the CDR3 is TGTGCCAGCAGCGGTACTATTACTTTTTCCTACGAGCAGTACTTC. The encoded protein is CASSGTITFSYEQYF.

In this sample, this clonotype turned up many times. The V gene is TRBV5-1, the J gene TRBJ2-3; D call uncertain. V was shortened by 1 base and J by 2 bases, with 11 bases between the two germline ends. The germline CDR1 and CDR2 sequences are SGHRS and YFSETQ. This CDR3 contains 15 residues. The CDR3 coding sequence is TGCGCCAGCAGCTTGAACGCGCGGTACACAGATACGCAGTATTTT. Encoded protein: CASSLNARYTDTQYF.

The chain is built from TRBV2 and TRBJ2-5; 7 bases map to TRBD1. Per the germline V gene, CDR1 is SNHLY and CDR2 is FYNNEI. The V gene end was trimmed by 2 bases and the J gene end by 2 bases; junction bases not matched to a gene: 5. This CDR3 contains 15 residues. CDR3: CASSEYGTVQETQYF. CDR3 sequence (DNA): TGTGCCAGCAGTGAATATGGGACAGTTCAAGAGACCCAGTACTTC.

This clonotype was counted a few times. The chain couples TRBV7-9 to TRBJ2-7, with unresolved D. The CDR3 is made up of 13 amino acids. V lost 5 bases and J 4 bases, leaving 12 bases between the germline ends. Looked up from germline, CDR1 is SEHNR and CDR2 is FQNEAQ (reference sequence). The CDR3 nucleotides are TGTGCCAGCAGCGTAGGGTGGGCGTACGAGCAGTACTTC. Translating it yields CASSVGWAYEQYF.

This clonotype was recorded at least ten times. DNA of the CDR3: TGTGCCAGCAGTTACGATGCTAACTATGGCTACACCTTC. The encoded protein is CASSYDANYGYTF. This chain links TRBV6-5 with TRBJ1-2; D remains ambiguous. Germline loops: CDR1 MNHEY, CDR2 SVGAGI. V lost 2 bases and J lost 0, with 4 bases in between. This CDR3 spans 13 amino acids.